Following are 16 T cell receptor beta chains from one sample sequenced in a study of early T cells in non-severe SARS-CoV-2 infection. TCRdb redid the calling of the 5' RACE reads with MiXCR, one entry per CDR3 protein. The sample has 100,000 to 140,000 distinct CDR3 sequences; more than 9.5% are singletons. Sequencing was done on a sample of whole blood. Receptors were obtained from an adult who was a healthcare worker with PCR-confirmed SARS-CoV-2 infection or an uninfected control (not recorded which).

The chain couples TRBV11-2 to TRBJ2-5; 9 nucleotides match TRBD2. Germline-derived CDR1 and CDR2 are SGHAT and FQNNGV. The CDR3 has 15 residues. The trim removed 2 bases at V and 2 bases at J, leaving 3 bases unmatched. As DNA, the CDR3 is TGTGCCAGCAGCTTATTGCTAGCGGGGCAAGAGACCCAGTACTTC. It yields the protein CASSLLLAGQETQYF.

This clonotype was recorded many times. The chain links TRBV7-2 to TRBJ2-2; weak D call: TRBD2 (5 bases). Trimming removed 5 bases from V and 1 base from J, with 14 bases in between. Germline V gene lookup returns CDR1 SGHTA and CDR2 FQGNSA. The CDR3 sequence is 16 residues long. CDR3 nucleotides: TGTGCCAGCAGCCAGAGGGCCATCGGGAACACCGGGGAGCTGTTTTTT. It specifies CASSQRAIGNTGELFF.

This clonotype has a handful of counts. The rearrangement uses TRBV7-2 and TRBJ2-1; 8 nucleotides match TRBD2. Germline V gene data show CDR1 as SGHTA and CDR2 as FQGNSA. The V segment lost 1 base and the J segment 2 bases; nucleotides outside the gene matches: 13. This CDR3 contains 19 residues. The CDR3 reads CASSLVYAPPGRAYNEQFF. The CDR3 nucleotides read TGTGCCAGCAGCTTAGTTTACGCGCCTCCCGGGAGGGCCTACAATGAGCAGTTCTTC.

Concerning this clonotype: This may arise from a read error, as a much more abundant clone is one base away. V gene TRBV28 combines with J gene TRBJ2-1, with 7 nucleotides matching TRBD1. CDR3 length: 14 amino acids. Germline-derived CDR1 and CDR2 are MDHEN and SYDVKM. Losses at the gene ends were 5 bases for V and 7 bases for J; bases not matched to a gene: 8. The CDR3 spells CASSNIETGNEQFF. Here the CDR3 DNA reads TGTGCCAGCAGTAATATTGAGACAGGGAATGAGCAGTTCTTC.

This clonotype showed up many times. The chain carries TRBV29-1 and TRBJ2-2, with a weak D call TRBD1 (5 bases). Germline V CDR1 and CDR2: SQVTM, ANQGSEA. The length of the CDR3 is 16 residues. The germline V and J ends were trimmed by 6 bases and 6 bases, with 23 bases remaining between them. Here the CDR3 reads CSVVVPWTQGSGELFF. CDR3 nucleotide sequence: TGCAGCGTGGTGGTACCCTGGACGCAGGGATCCGGGGAGCTGTTTTTT.

J is TRBJ1-5 and V is TRBV20-1; tentative D call: TRBD1 (5 bases). Germline CDR1 reads DFQATT; CDR2 reads SNEGSKA (reference sequence). This CDR3 comprises 15 residues. Trimming stripped 4 bases from V and 7 bases from J, with 20 bases between. Here the CDR3 reads CSATTVMGVGQPQHF. The CDR3 coding sequence is TGCAGTGCTACAACGGTCATGGGGGTAGGACAGCCCCAGCATTTT.

This clonotype was seen a few times. This chain joins TRBV7-2 and TRBJ2-3; 11 bases map to TRBD1. The CDR3 is made up of 15 amino acids. Trimming cost V 5 bases and J 4 bases; bases outside gene matches: 5. Germline-derived CDR1 and CDR2 are SGHTA and FQGNSA. This chain's CDR3 is CASSRTGGRADTQYF. The CDR3 DNA follows: TGTGCCAGCAGCCGGACAGGGGGCAGGGCAGATACGCAGTATTTT.

This clonotype was found many times. The chain employs TRBV4-1 and TRBJ1-5; no definite D call. The germline gives CDR1 MGHRA, CDR2 YSYEKL. V lost 4 bases and J lost 0, with 10 bases in between. This CDR3 has 15 residues. DNA of the CDR3: TGCGCCAGCAGCCCCTTGCCCTCTAGCAATCAGCCCCAGCATTTT. This translates into CASSPLPSSNQPQHF.

This clonotype has just a few counts. This chain joins TRBV12-3 or TRBV12-4 and TRBJ2-3; D assignment may be TRBD1 or TRBD2 (6 bases each). The ends were cut back, 6 bases at V and 2 bases at J, with 15 bases in the middle. The length of the CDR3 is 15 residues. The chain's CDR3 is CASRPGDFSTDTQYF. The CDR3 nucleotides are TGTGCCAGCAGGCCAGGGGACTTCTCCACAGATACGCAGTATTTT.

There are many counts of this clonotype. The V call is TRBV3-1, the J call TRBJ2-7; D uncertain. Trimming removed 3 bases at V and 9 bases at J, with 12 bases between. CDR1 LGHDT and CDR2 YNNKEL come from the germline V gene (reference sequence). The CDR3 runs 12 residues. In nucleotides, the CDR3 is TGTGCCAGCAGCCAGGAGTCCTCGGGGCAGTACTTC. This gives the protein CASSQESSGQYF.

This clonotype was counted between two and nine times. The V call is TRBV5-5, the J call TRBJ1-5; D is unclear. V shed 0 bases and J shed 11 bases, with 12 bases lying between them. Germline CDR1 reads SGHKS; CDR2 reads YYEKEE (reference sequence). The CDR3 has 13 residues. The CDR3 is CASSLAYGQSQHF. CDR3 coding DNA: TGTGCCAGCAGCTTGGCGTATGGCCAGTCCCAGCATTTT. The variable domain in full, completed from reference TRBV5-5 and TRBJ1-5, reads DAGVTQSPTHLIKTRGQQVTLRCSPISGHKSVSWYQQVLGQGPQFIFQYYEKEERGRGNFPDRFSARQFPNYSSELNVNALLLGDSALYLCASSLAYGQSQHFGDGTRLSIL.

Ten or more counts support this clonotype. V gene TRBV18 combines with J gene TRBJ2-1, with 12 bases that match TRBD2. This CDR3 is built from 17 residues. CDR1 KGHSH and CDR2 LQKENI come from the germline V gene. V trimming: 3 bases; J trimming: 1 base; junction bases outside the gene matches: 4. CDR3 DNA: TGTGCCAGCTCACCGAAACTAGCGGGAGGATCCTACAATGAGCAGTTCTTC. It specifies CASSPKLAGGSYNEQFF. Complete variable domain (other parts from reference TRBV18 and TRBJ2-1): NAGVMQNPRHLVRRRGQEARLRCSPMKGHSHVYWYRQLPEEGLKFMVYLQKENIIDESGMPKERFSAEFPKEGPSILRIQQVVRGDSAAYFCASSPKLAGGSYNEQFFGPGTRLTVL.

The chain recombines TRBV6-2 or TRBV6-3 with TRBJ2-1, with 14 bases identical to TRBD2. Looked up from germline, CDR1 is MNHEY and CDR2 is SVGEGT. This CDR3 has 16 residues. V lost 6 bases, J lost 6 bases, and 7 bases stayed unmatched. DNA for the CDR3: TGTGCCAGCAGGAGAGCCGGGACTAGCGGGAGCAATGAGCAGTTCTTC. This translates into CASRRAGTSGSNEQFF.

The chain joins TRBV6-2 or TRBV6-3 to TRBJ2-2, with 13 bases matching TRBD2. The CDR3 covers 19 residues. The trim removed 5 bases at V and 5 bases at J, leaving 14 bases unmatched. Germline-derived CDR1 and CDR2 are MNHEY and SVGEGT. Here the CDR3 DNA reads TGTGCCAGCAGTCCCCGCCCAATACTAGCGGGAGGGCTGACCGGGGAGCTGTTTTTT. Translating it yields CASSPRPILAGGLTGELFF.

This clonotype has ten or more counts. The rearrangement uses TRBV5-1 and TRBJ1-5, with D perhaps matching TRBD1 (5 bases). Deletions cut 3 bases from V and 8 bases from J, with 21 bases between. CDR3 length: 16 amino acids. Germline CDR1 reads SGHRS; CDR2 reads YFSETQ. The CDR3 here is CASSSGRAGPSEPQHF. In DNA, the CDR3 is TGCGCCAGCAGCTCGGGACGGGCGGGGCCCAGCGAGCCCCAGCATTTT.

This clonotype was observed many times. V usage is TRBV4-1 and J usage is TRBJ1-6; D uncertain. The CDR3 spans 15 residues. Germline-derived CDR1 and CDR2 are MGHRA and YSYEKL. Trimming took 3 bases from V and 9 from J, leaving 15 bases between them. In DNA, the CDR3 is TGCGCCAGCAGCCAGCAGGACGGCGGATCTTCACCCCTCCACTTT. This codes for CASSQQDGGSSPLHF.